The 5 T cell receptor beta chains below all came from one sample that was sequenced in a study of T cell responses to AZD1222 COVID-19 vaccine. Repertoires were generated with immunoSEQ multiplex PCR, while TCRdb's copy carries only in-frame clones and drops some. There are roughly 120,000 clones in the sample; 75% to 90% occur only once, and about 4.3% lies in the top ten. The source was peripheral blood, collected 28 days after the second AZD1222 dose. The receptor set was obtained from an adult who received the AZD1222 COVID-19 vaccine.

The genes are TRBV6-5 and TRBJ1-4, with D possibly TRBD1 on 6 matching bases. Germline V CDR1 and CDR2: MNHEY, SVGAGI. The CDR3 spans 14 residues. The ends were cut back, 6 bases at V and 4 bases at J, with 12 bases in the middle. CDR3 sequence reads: CASRRDRYNEKLFF. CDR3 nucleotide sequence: TGTGCCAGCAGAAGAGACAGGTATAATGAAAAACTGTTTTTT.

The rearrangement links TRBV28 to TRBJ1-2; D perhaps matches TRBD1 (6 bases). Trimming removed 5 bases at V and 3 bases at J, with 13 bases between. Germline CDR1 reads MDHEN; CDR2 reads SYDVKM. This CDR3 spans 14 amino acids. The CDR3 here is CASSRGQPDYGYTF. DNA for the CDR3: TGTGCCAGCAGTCGGGGACAACCTGACTATGGCTACACCTTC.

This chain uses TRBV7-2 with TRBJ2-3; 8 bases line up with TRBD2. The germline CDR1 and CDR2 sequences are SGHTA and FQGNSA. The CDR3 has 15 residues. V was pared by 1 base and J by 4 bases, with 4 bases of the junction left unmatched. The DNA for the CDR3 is TGTGCCAGCAGCTTAGGCGGGGGGTCCTCAGATACGCAGTATTTT. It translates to CASSLGGGSSDTQYF.

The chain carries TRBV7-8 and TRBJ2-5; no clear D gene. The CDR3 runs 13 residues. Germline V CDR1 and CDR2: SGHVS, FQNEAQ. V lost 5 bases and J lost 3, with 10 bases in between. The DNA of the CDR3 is TGTGCCAGCAGCCCCCTTGGGAAAGAGACCCAGTACTTC. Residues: CASSPLGKETQYF.

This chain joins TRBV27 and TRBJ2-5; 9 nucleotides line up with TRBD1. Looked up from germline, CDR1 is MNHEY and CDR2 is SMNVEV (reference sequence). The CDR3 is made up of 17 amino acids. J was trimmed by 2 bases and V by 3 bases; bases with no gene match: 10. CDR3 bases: TGTGCCAGCAGTTTTCGACGCACAGGGGGCGGACAAGAGACCCAGTACTTC. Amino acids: CASSFRRTGGGQETQYF.